This TCR beta chain derives from a study of metastatic and nonmetastatic thyroid tumors. Across the study: Patients with malignant and benign thyroid disease provided blood and tumor or nodule tissue, whose repertoires were compared. Overall study findings and caveats: Significantly greater TCR beta diversity was reportedly found in malignant thyroid tumors than in benign nodules (in blood and tumor).

This CDR3 has 14 residues. Trimming removed 2 bases from V and 2 bases from J, with 8 bases in between. This clone counts as medium-sized (0.01 to 0.1%). The target antigen is unknown. Authors' methods: CDR3 was compared across clinicopathological groups, and the resulting differences were used to build a distant-metastasis classifier for papillary thyroid cancer. TCRdb re-analyzed the PCR reads using MiXCR. TCRdb, rather than the study authors, made the V and J calls. Of 25,000 to 35,000 clones listed, 15% to 20% are singletons. Nobody among the patients had been given any treatment before thyroid surgery.

Material: blood. This sequence originates from a female donor with papillary thyroid cancer or a benign thyroid nodule (not recorded which). Some clones in this sample may be carry-over from other donors' samples. The chain uses TRBV12-3 or TRBV12-4 and TRBJ2-3; the D gene is possibly TRBD2 (5 bases). CDR3 in amino acids: CASSLSGTTDTQYF. In nucleotides, the CDR3 is TGTGCCAGCAGTTTATCGGGAACCACAGATACGCAGTATTTT.